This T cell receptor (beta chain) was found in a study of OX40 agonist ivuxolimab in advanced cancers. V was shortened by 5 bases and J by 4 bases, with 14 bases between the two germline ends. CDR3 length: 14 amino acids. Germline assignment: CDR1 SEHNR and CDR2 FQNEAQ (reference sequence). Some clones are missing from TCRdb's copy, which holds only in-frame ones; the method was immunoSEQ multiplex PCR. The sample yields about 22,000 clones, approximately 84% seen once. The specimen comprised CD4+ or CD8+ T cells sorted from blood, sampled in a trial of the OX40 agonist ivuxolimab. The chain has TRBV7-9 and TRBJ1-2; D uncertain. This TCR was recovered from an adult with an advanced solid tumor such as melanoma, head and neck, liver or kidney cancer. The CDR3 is CASSPTTSGYGYTF. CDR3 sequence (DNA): TGTGCCAGCAGCCCGACAACATCGGGCTATGGCTACACCTTC.